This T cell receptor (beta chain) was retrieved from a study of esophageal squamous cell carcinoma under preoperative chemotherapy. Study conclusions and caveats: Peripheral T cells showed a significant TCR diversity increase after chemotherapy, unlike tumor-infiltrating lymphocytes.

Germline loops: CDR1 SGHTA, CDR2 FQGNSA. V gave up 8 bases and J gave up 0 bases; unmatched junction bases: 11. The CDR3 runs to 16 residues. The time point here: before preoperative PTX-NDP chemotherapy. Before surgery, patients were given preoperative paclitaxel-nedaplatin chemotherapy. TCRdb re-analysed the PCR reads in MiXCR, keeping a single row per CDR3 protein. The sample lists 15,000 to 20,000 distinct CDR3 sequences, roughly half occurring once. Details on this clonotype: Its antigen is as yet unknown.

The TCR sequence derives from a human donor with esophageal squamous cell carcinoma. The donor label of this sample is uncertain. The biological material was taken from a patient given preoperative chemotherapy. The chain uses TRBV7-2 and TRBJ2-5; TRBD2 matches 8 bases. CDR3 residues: CASAGGGGRDQETQYF. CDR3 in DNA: TGTGCCAGCGCGGGGGGCGGGGGCCGTGACCAAGAGACCCAGTACTTC.